These 23 T cell receptor beta chains came from one sample sequenced in a study of identical twins. TCRdb reprocessed the 5' RACE reads with MiXCR, giving one entry per CDR3 protein. Here the sample spans under 500,000 distinct CDR3 sequences, over 11% being singletons. These data also featured in a second study, about yellow fever vaccine responses in identical twins.

Sequencing was done on a sample of CD4+ T cells sorted from blood. The receptors were sampled from a woman aged 18-29 years in good health.

The chain recombines TRBV6-2 or TRBV6-3 with TRBJ2-5; 9 nucleotides align to TRBD1. Per the germline V gene, CDR1 is MNHEY and CDR2 is SVGEGT. The trim removed 7 bases at V and 0 bases at J, leaving 9 bases unmatched. The CDR3 loop spans 16 amino acids. The CDR3 DNA follows: TGTGCCAGCATTAAAGCCGGGACAGGGTACCAAGAGACCCAGTACTTC. It translates to CASIKAGTGYQETQYF.

The chain joins TRBV19 to TRBJ2-7; D uncertain. V lost 3 bases, J lost 3 bases, and 12 bases lay in between. There are 14 residues in the CDR3. Per germline, CDR1 LNHDA and CDR2 SQIVND (reference sequence). CDR3 coding DNA: TGTGCCAGTAGTATCCCCGGGCAGCTCTACGAGCAGTACTTC. Protein: CASSIPGQLYEQYF.

This clonotype was picked up a small number of times. The chain has TRBV6-1 and TRBJ2-7, with D perhaps given as TRBD1 or TRBD2 (6 bases each). The V gene lost 8 bases and the J gene lost 7 bases, with 21 bases spanning the gap. CDR3 length: 14 residues. Germline V gives CDR1 MNHNS, CDR2 SASEGT. The CDR3 DNA reads as TGTGCCAGCGGCCAAGGGGGGCGCCCAGGGGAGCAGTACTTC. Translating gives CASGQGGRPGEQYF.

This clonotype was seen a few times. The CDR3 DNA reads as TGTGCCAGCAGTTTCCGTGGGACAGGGGGCTACGAGCAGTACTTC. Translated: CASSFRGTGGYEQYF. This chain uses TRBV27 with TRBJ2-7; 11 nucleotides align to TRBD1. Germline values: CDR1 MNHEY, CDR2 SMNVEV (reference sequence). J gave up 3 bases and V 3 bases, and 4 bases lay outside the gene matches. This CDR3 contains 15 residues.

The V call is TRBV20-1, the J call TRBJ1-2, with a weak D call TRBD1 (6 bases). The CDR3 spans 11 residues. V lost 6 bases and J 6 bases, leaving 11 bases between the germline ends. From germline, CDR1 is DFQATT and CDR2 SNEGSKA (reference sequence). CDR3: CSAAGADGYTF. The DNA of the CDR3 is TGCAGTGCAGCGGGGGCAGATGGCTACACCTTC.

J is TRBJ2-1 and V is TRBV6-1; 9 bases map to TRBD1. With V trimmed by 6 bases and J by 2 bases, 2 bases remained unmatched. Germline V lookup: CDR1 MNHNS, CDR2 SASEGT. This CDR3 comprises 14 residues. The CDR3 sequence: CASRHRGPYNEQFF. The CDR3 DNA is TGTGCCAGCAGACACAGGGGGCCCTACAATGAGCAGTTCTTC.

The chain recombines TRBV30 with TRBJ2-2; tentatively, D is TRBD2 (6 bases). Germline V lookup: CDR1 GTSNPN, CDR2 SVGIG (reference sequence). V shed 3 bases and J shed 7 bases, with 6 bases lying between them. CDR3 length: 11 residues. The CDR3 reads CAWSGSGELFF. The CDR3, as DNA: TGTGCCTGGAGCGGGAGCGGGGAGCTGTTTTTT.

V usage is TRBV6-1 and J usage is TRBJ1-2; maybe TRBD1 (6 bases). V lost 4 bases and J lost 2, with 11 bases in between. Germline lookup yields CDR1 MNHNS and CDR2 SASEGT. The CDR3 length is 14 residues. The CDR3: CASSGGGVNYGYTF. The DNA of the CDR3 is TGTGCCAGCAGTGGAGGGGGAGTAAACTATGGCTACACCTTC.

This sequence joins TRBV12-3 or TRBV12-4 and TRBJ1-6; possible D gene TRBD1, 6 bases. Deletions cut 8 bases from V and 9 bases from J, with 11 bases between. The CDR3 contains 12 residues. For the CDR3, the DNA is TGTGCCAGCGGGGGGGCGCTTTCACCCCTCCACTTT. This codes for CASGGALSPLHF.

This clonotype has a handful of counts. This chain links TRBV10-3 with TRBJ2-3, with D possibly being TRBD1 (5 bases). Germline V gives CDR1 ENHRY, CDR2 SYGVKD. This CDR3 contains 13 residues. Trimming pared 9 bases from V and 3 bases from J, leaving 13 bases between. CDR3 loop: CAIQTDPTDTQYF. In nucleotides, the CDR3 is TGTGCCATACAGACAGACCCAACAGATACGCAGTATTTT.

This clonotype occurred many times. This sequence joins TRBV20-1 and TRBJ2-7; the D gene is possibly TRBD2 (6 bases). The V and J ends lost 6 bases and 1 base respectively, with 16 bases between them. Per the germline V gene, CDR1 is DFQATT and CDR2 is SNEGSKA (reference sequence). This CDR3 region has 14 residues. DNA for the CDR3: TGCAGTGCGCCCCGGGACTGGGGATCCTACGAGCAGTACTTC. Amino acid sequence: CSAPRDWGSYEQYF.

The rearrangement joins TRBV7-9 to TRBJ1-4, with D possibly being TRBD1 (5 bases). The CDR3 loop spans 16 amino acids. Germline V gives CDR1 SEHNR, CDR2 FQNEAQ (reference sequence). Trimming took off 1 base at V and 6 bases at J, with 15 bases between the two ends. CDR3: CASSLGRDESDEKLFF. CDR3 in DNA: TGTGCCAGCAGCTTAGGCCGGGACGAGTCCGATGAAAAACTGTTTTTT.

The chain combines TRBV11-1 with TRBJ2-7, with 10 bases that match TRBD2. This CDR3 comprises 16 residues. Germline V gives CDR1 SGHAT, CDR2 FQDESV (reference sequence). Trimming removed 5 bases from V and 0 bases from J; junction bases left unmatched: 7. DNA of the CDR3: TGTGCCAGCAGCACAGCTCTAGCGGGGGACTCCTACGAGCAGTACTTC. Its protein is CASSTALAGDSYEQYF.

The chain combines TRBV7-2 with TRBJ2-5, with D perhaps assigned TRBD1 or TRBD2 (6 bases each). The CDR3 contains 14 residues. The V and J ends lost 5 bases and 2 bases respectively, with 12 bases between them. CDR1 and CDR2 (germline): SGHTA, FQGNSA. CDR3 protein: CASSRRGRQETQYF. The CDR3 DNA follows: TGTGCCAGCAGCCGACGGGGGCGGCAAGAGACCCAGTACTTC.

This clonotype occurred a few times. CDR3 residues: CASKKGAYNEQFF. The CDR3 region has the DNA TGTGCCAGTAAAAAGGGGGCCTACAATGAGCAGTTCTTC. The gene calls are TRBV19 and TRBJ2-1; a possible D gene is TRBD1 (6 bases). CDR1 and CDR2 (germline): LNHDA, SQIVND (reference sequence). The CDR3 totals 13 residues. The germline V and J ends were trimmed by 7 bases and 2 bases, with 9 bases remaining between them.

Here the CDR3 DNA reads TGTGCCAGCAGCTCAGGGGCGCCCTACGAGCAGTACTTC. Its translation is CASSSGAPYEQYF. V usage is TRBV7-9 and J usage is TRBJ2-7; D might be TRBD1 (6 bases). The CDR3 sequence is 13 residues long. CDR1 SEHNR and CDR2 FQNEAQ come from the germline V gene (reference sequence). Trimming stripped 4 bases from V and 2 bases from J, with 9 bases between.

This clonotype was seen at least ten times. The chain links TRBV4-1 to TRBJ2-7; D gene uncertain. Germline V CDR1 and CDR2: MGHRA, YSYEKL. The CDR3 is 13 amino acids. Trimming removed 1 base at V and 4 bases at J, with 8 bases between. CDR3 residues: CASSQAGRYEQYF. The CDR3 region has the DNA TGCGCCAGCAGCCAAGCCGGAAGATACGAGCAGTACTTC.

This clonotype was seen a handful of times. The CDR3 sequence is CASTNPGQGNNEQFF. As DNA, the CDR3 is TGTGCCAGCACTAATCCGGGACAGGGGAACAATGAGCAGTTCTTC. The genes are TRBV25-1 and TRBJ2-1; 10 bases match TRBD1. Trimming removed 7 bases from V and 5 bases from J; junction bases left unmatched: 8. The CDR3 runs 15 residues. Germline CDR1 reads MGHDK; CDR2 reads SYGVNS.

The V gene is TRBV24-1, the J gene TRBJ1-3; the D is unclear. V lost 6 bases to trimming and J lost 2 bases, with 7 bases between them. This CDR3 has 13 residues. Germline assignment: CDR1 KGHDR and CDR2 SFDVKD. The CDR3 sequence is CATSKEAGNTIYF. The CDR3 nucleotides read TGTGCCACCAGTAAGGAAGCTGGAAACACCATATATTTT.

The table lists this clonotype with a few counts. The chain combines TRBV6-5 with TRBJ1-1; D uncertain. The germline V and J ends were trimmed by 2 bases and 0 bases, with 10 bases remaining between them. Germline V lookup: CDR1 MNHEY, CDR2 SVGAGI. There are 15 residues in the CDR3. As DNA, the CDR3 is TGTGCCAGCAGTTACGCCGCAGAAATGAACACTGAAGCTTTCTTT. Amino acid sequence: CASSYAAEMNTEAFF.

This clonotype occurred many times. The chain recombines TRBV15 with TRBJ1-1; D uncertain. The CDR3 runs to 14 residues. Deletions cut 2 bases from V and 1 base from J, with 8 bases between. The V gene's germline CDR1 is LNHNV and CDR2 YYDKDF (reference sequence). CDR3 nucleotide sequence: TGTGCCACCAGCAGACTTACACAGAACACTGAAGCTTTCTTT. Translation: CATSRLTQNTEAFF.

The rearrangement links TRBV7-2 to TRBJ2-2; either TRBD1 or TRBD2 may fit D (5 bases each). Trimming left V 5 bases short and J 4 bases short, with 11 bases between. In germline, CDR1 is SGHTA, CDR2 FQGNSA. There are 14 residues in the CDR3. CDR3 in DNA: TGTGCCAGCAGCCCGGGACGACCCACCGGGGAGCTGTTTTTT. It is translated as CASSPGRPTGELFF.

This clonotype came up a few times. The chain is built from TRBV12-3 or TRBV12-4 and TRBJ2-5; possibly TRBD2 for D (6 bases). The length of the CDR3 is 14 residues. V dropped 1 base and J dropped 5 bases, with 11 bases sitting between them. The CDR3 DNA sequence: TGTGCCAGCAGTTTAGTTGAGGGGAGGGAGACCCAGTACTTC. Amino acids: CASSLVEGRETQYF.